Listed here are 5 T cell receptor beta chains from one sample, sequenced in a study of blood T cell repertoires in COVID-19 (dated by TCRdb to the early 2020s). Preparation of the library involved the immunoSEQ multiplex PCR assay. Not all clones reach the TCRdb copy of this immuneACCESS table, which keeps in-frame sequences only. Checked studies attribute under half of the gap to unresolved V genes and leave the rest unexplained. This sample gives about 210,000 clones in total; 80% to 90% of them show up just once. Around 1.5% of the sample rests with the top ten. The sequenced sample consisted of peripheral blood. These receptors were taken from a man aged 18 to 30 with active or convalescent COVID-19.

J is TRBJ1-2 and V is TRBV7-2, with D unclear. Per germline, CDR1 SGHTA and CDR2 FQGNSA. The CDR3 spans 13 residues. The ends were cut back, 1 base at V and 4 bases at J, with 7 bases in the middle. This CDR3 is CASSLDGFYGYTF. The CDR3, as DNA: TGTGCCAGCAGCTTAGACGGGTTCTATGGCTACACCTTC.

The chain uses TRBV27 and TRBJ1-1; the D is unclear. The V end lost 4 bases, the J end lost 1 base, and 10 bases lay between the germline ends. Germline V gene lookup returns CDR1 MNHEY and CDR2 SMNVEV (reference sequence). The CDR3 contains 14 residues. CDR3 sequence reads: CASSSRRGNTEAFF. CDR3 nucleotide sequence: TGTGCCAGCAGTTCCCGGCGGGGGAACACTGAAGCTTTCTTT.

V gene TRBV4-2 combines with J gene TRBJ1-2; maybe TRBD1 (5 bases). The CDR3 is made up of 17 amino acids. The V end lost 0 bases, the J end lost 5 bases, and 19 bases lay between the germline ends. Germline CDR1 reads LGHNA; CDR2 reads YNFKEQ. Written as DNA, the CDR3 is TGTGCCAGCAGCCAAGAGGGGTCCGGGGGGTTGAATTATGGCTACACCTTC. Encoded protein: CASSQEGSGGLNYGYTF.

The J gene is TRBJ2-3, the V gene TRBV6-5; tentative D call: TRBD2 (7 bases). Germline CDR1 MNHEY, CDR2 SVGAGI. V gave up 7 bases and J gave up 0 bases, with 14 bases separating them. CDR3 size: 15 residues. CDR3 region: CASTIRGGSTDTQYF. The CDR3 DNA sequence: TGTGCCAGCACCATTAGGGGGGGGAGCACAGATACGCAGTATTTT.

A word on this clone: The junction differs from germline at one of its ends, possibly a read error. DNA for the CDR3: TGTGCCAGCACTAAGCTCGGACAGGGGAACACTGATGCTTTCTTT. Its protein is CASTKLGQGNTDAFF. The V and J genes are TRBV28 and TRBJ1-1; 9 nucleotides align to TRBD1. The germline gives CDR1 MDHEN, CDR2 SYDVKM. The CDR3 length is 15 residues.